Shown below are 20 T cell receptor beta chains from a single sample sequenced in a study of regulatory T cells in long-lasting Graves disease. Relying on iRepertoire HTBI primers and Arm-PCR of CDR3 regions, the team built TCR beta libraries. A single record per CDR3 protein comes from TCRdb applying MiXCR to the multiplex PCR reads. The profile covers about 540,000 distinct CDR3 sequences, with around an eighth appearing a single time and roughly a tenth taken by the ten largest. The time point was: newly diagnosed GD, antithyroid drugs for less than 3 months. PBMC-extracted RNA yielded the TCR library. This sample also appeared in a second study, on T cells in Graves' hyperthyroidism and ophthalmopathy.

The source was peripheral blood mononuclear cells (PBMCs), collected at new diagnosis, from a patient treated with antithyroid drugs. These receptors were taken from a man aged 30-40 years with Graves disease.

This clonotype was observed a few times. The rearrangement links TRBV19 to TRBJ2-1; 7 bases map to TRBD2. V shed 1 base and J 5 bases; nucleotides not matched to a gene: 2. The CDR3 runs 14 residues. Germline loops: CDR1 LNHDA, CDR2 SQIVND (reference sequence). The CDR3 DNA follows: TGTGCCAGTAGTATAGTGGGGGGGGACAATGAGCAGTTCTTC. Its translation is CASSIVGGDNEQFF.

This clonotype was seen many times. The gene calls are TRBV29-1 and TRBJ1-1; D possibly corresponds to TRBD1 (5 bases). CDR1 and CDR2 (germline): SQVTM, ANQGSEA. The CDR3 spans 13 residues. V lost 2 bases to trimming and J lost 3 bases, with 10 bases between them. The CDR3 is CSVEQGTDTEAFF. CDR3 bases: TGCAGCGTTGAACAGGGAACCGACACTGAAGCTTTCTTT.

This clonotype showed up many times. This rearrangement joins TRBV11-2 to TRBJ2-7; 8 nucleotides line up with TRBD1. The CDR3 spans 15 residues. Germline CDR1 is SGHAT and CDR2 is FQNNGV. The ends lost 6 bases at V and 5 bases at J; junction bases unmatched: 12. CDR3 amino acids: CASRTFDRGRHEQYF. CDR3 sequence (DNA): TGTGCCAGCAGGACGTTCGACAGGGGACGGCACGAGCAGTACTTC.

This chain connects TRBV6-1 to TRBJ1-4, with a tentative D call TRBD1 (5 bases). Trimming left V 8 bases short and J 5 bases short, with 12 bases between. Germline V gives CDR1 MNHNS, CDR2 SASEGT. The CDR3 consists of 13 residues. The CDR3 coding sequence is TGTGCCAGCCGTGCCGGGGGAAATGAAAAACTGTTTTTT. Protein: CASRAGGNEKLFF.

This clonotype was recorded a few times. The chain is built from TRBV6-2 or TRBV6-3 and TRBJ1-1; 11 bases fit TRBD1. The CDR3 spans 16 residues. Looked up from germline, CDR1 is MNHEY and CDR2 is SVGEGT. The junction had 11 bases not matched to a gene; V was cut back by 6 bases and J by 5 bases. Written as DNA, the CDR3 is TGTGCCAGCAGGACCGGACAGGGGGCGGGAGGAACTGAAGCTTTCTTT. This gives the protein CASRTGQGAGGTEAFF.

This clonotype showed up many times. V is TRBV6-1 and J is TRBJ1-5; 10 bases agree with TRBD1. Unmatched junction bases numbered 10, after V lost 8 bases and J lost 6 bases. The V gene's germline CDR1 is MNHNS and CDR2 SASEGT. CDR3 length: 15 residues. In nucleotides, the CDR3 is TGTGCCAGCCAGACAGGGGGCGTAGGTATTCAGCCCCAGCATTTT. It yields the protein CASQTGGVGIQPQHF.

This clonotype has at least ten counts. The genes are TRBV10-1 and TRBJ1-6; 9 bases map to TRBD1. Unmatched junction bases numbered 6, after V lost 8 bases and J lost 10 bases. This CDR3 contains 13 residues. Germline loops: CDR1 WNHNN, CDR2 SYGVQD (reference sequence). CDR3 loop: CASQDRGESPLHF. CDR3 coding DNA: TGCGCCAGCCAGGACAGGGGTGAATCACCCCTCCACTTT.

This clonotype was picked up many times. This chain links TRBV20-1 with TRBJ2-7, with TRBD1 matching over 8 bases. J gave up 0 bases and V 0 bases, and 7 bases lay outside the gene matches. Germline CDR1 and CDR2: DFQATT and SNEGSKA (reference sequence). CDR3 length: 16 residues. This CDR3 reads CSARDLGRGHSYEQYF. DNA for the CDR3: TGCAGTGCTAGAGATCTTGGCAGGGGGCACTCCTACGAGCAGTACTTC.

This clonotype was recorded at least ten times. The J gene is TRBJ2-1, the V gene TRBV5-1; 8 bases agree with TRBD1. The CDR3 length is 14 residues. The V segment lost 1 base and the J segment 6 bases; nucleotides outside the gene matches: 3. Germline CDR1 and CDR2: SGHRS and YFSETQ. The CDR3 spells CASSLPGQVNEQFF. The CDR3 nucleotides read TGCGCCAGCAGCTTGCCGGGACAGGTCAATGAGCAGTTCTTC. The full variable domain, in which reference TRBV5-1 and TRBJ2-1 provide the parts outside the CDR3, is KAGVTQTPRYLIKTRGQQVTLSCSPISGHRSVSWYQQTPGQGLQFLFEYFSETQRNKGNFPGRFSGRQFSNSRSEMNVSTLELGDSALYLCASSLPGQVNEQFFGPGTRLTVL.

The J gene is TRBJ2-1, the V gene TRBV5-1; 14 bases map to TRBD2. Per germline, CDR1 SGHRS and CDR2 YFSETQ. Trimming cost V 4 bases and J 15 bases; bases outside gene matches: 9. This CDR3 has 14 residues. The CDR3 protein is CASSVTSGRDFLFF. In DNA, the CDR3 is TGCGCCAGCAGCGTGACTAGCGGGAGGGACTTTCTGTTCTTC. The whole variable domain, filled in from reference TRBV5-1 and TRBJ2-1, reads KAGVTQTPRYLIKTRGQQVTLSCSPISGHRSVSWYQQTPGQGLQFLFEYFSETQRNKGNFPGRFSGRQFSNSRSEMNVSTLELGDSALYLCASSVTSGRDFLFFGPGTRLTVL.

This clonotype was seen many times. The chain links TRBV24-1 to TRBJ2-1; 10 nucleotides line up with TRBD2. CDR1 is KGHDR and CDR2 is SFDVKD in the germline V gene. The V gene end was trimmed by 4 bases and the J gene end by 2 bases; junction bases not matched to a gene: 1. The CDR3 is 15 amino acids. The CDR3 spells CATSDLAGAYNEQFF. The CDR3 DNA reads as TGTGCCACCAGTGACCTAGCGGGAGCCTACAATGAGCAGTTCTTC.

This clonotype was seen more than once but under ten times. The V call is TRBV29-1, the J call TRBJ2-3; TRBD1 is a possible D gene (5 bases). The V end lost 4 bases, the J end lost 1 base, and 15 bases lay between the germline ends. The CDR3 sequence is 15 residues long. From germline, CDR1 is SQVTM and CDR2 ANQGSEA. The CDR3, as DNA: TGCAGCGTTGCTTACAGGACGCAGGGCACAGATACGCAGTATTTT. This gives the protein CSVAYRTQGTDTQYF.

This clonotype was counted at least ten times. V usage is TRBV20-1 and J usage is TRBJ2-3; 8 bases map to TRBD2. The CDR3 extends over 14 amino acids. The trim removed 4 bases at V and 0 bases at J, leaving 3 bases unmatched. The germline gives CDR1 DFQATT, CDR2 SNEGSKA (reference sequence). CDR3 DNA: TGCAGTGCTAAGACTAGCGCCAGCACAGATACGCAGTATTTT. Translating it yields CSAKTSASTDTQYF.

In its sample, this clonotype was seen many times. The J gene is TRBJ2-7, the V gene TRBV13; the match to TRBD2 covers 7 bases. This CDR3 has 14 residues. Germline-derived CDR1 and CDR2 are PRHDT and FYEKMQ (reference sequence). V lost 5 bases and J lost 5; bases outside the gene matches: 9. The CDR3 reads CASSPGPGGDEQYF. DNA of the CDR3: TGTGCCAGCAGCCCCGGTCCTGGGGGGGACGAGCAGTACTTC.

In this sample, this clonotype turned up many times. V and J are TRBV27 and TRBJ1-1, with D hard to call. There are 13 residues in the CDR3. The germline CDR1 and CDR2 sequences are MNHEY and SMNVEV (reference sequence). Trimming pared 4 bases from V and 2 bases from J, leaving 8 bases between. The CDR3 DNA reads TGTGCCAGCAGTTCCGCGGAAAACACTGAAGCTTTCTTT. It translates to CASSSAENTEAFF.

The table lists this clonotype with a few counts. The chain employs TRBV6-1 and TRBJ2-1; 8 nucleotides match TRBD2. The CDR3 is 14 residues long. The J segment lost 3 bases and the V segment lost 6 bases, leaving 4 bases of the junction unmatched. CDR1 and CDR2 (germline): MNHNS, SASEGT. This CDR3 is CASRAGTSYNEQFF. CDR3 nucleotide sequence: TGTGCCAGCAGGGCCGGGACTAGCTACAATGAGCAGTTCTTC.

This clonotype was observed at least ten times. V is TRBV5-1 and J is TRBJ2-3; D could derive from TRBD1 or TRBD2 (5 bases each). CDR1 and CDR2 from the germline V gene are SGHRS and YFSETQ. V dropped 3 bases and J dropped 0 bases, with 11 bases sitting between them. The CDR3 loop spans 15 amino acids. The CDR3 region is CASSWGISSTDTQYF. The CDR3 nucleotides are TGCGCCAGCAGCTGGGGGATATCTAGCACAGATACGCAGTATTTT.

This clonotype was detected many times. J is TRBJ2-3 and V is TRBV5-8, with D perhaps TRBD2 (6 bases). Trimming stripped 4 bases from V and 14 bases from J, with 14 bases between. This CDR3 has 11 residues. Germline CDR1 reads SGHTS; CDR2 reads YDEGEE. CDR3: CASSRETGGYF. CDR3 bases: TGTGCCAGCAGCCGCGAAACCGGGGGGTATTTT.

This clonotype was picked up many times. This chain links TRBV6-2 or TRBV6-3 with TRBJ2-1, with D possibly matching TRBD1 (6 bases). The V gene lost 5 bases and the J gene lost 3 bases, with 17 bases spanning the gap. This CDR3 spans 16 amino acids. Germline CDR1 and CDR2: MNHEY and SVGEGT. CDR3 DNA sequence: TGTGCCAGCAGTGAAGAAAGGGGGACCGTCTACAATGAGCAGTTCTTC. As protein: CASSEERGTVYNEQFF.

The chain combines TRBV7-8 with TRBJ2-7, with unresolved D. Germline V CDR1 and CDR2: SGHVS, FQNEAQ. The CDR3 covers 13 residues. V dropped 5 bases and J dropped 3 bases, with 11 bases sitting between them. The CDR3 region has the DNA TGTGCCAGCAGCCTGACTCCCAACTACGAGCAGTACTTC. This sequence encodes CASSLTPNYEQYF.